The T cell receptor beta chain described here comes from a study of shared clonotypes between healthy human individuals. Some clones are missing from TCRdb's copy, which holds only in-frame ones; the method was immunoSEQ multiplex PCR. The sample shows about 2.1 million clones, just over 90% of them seen only once. The CDR3 is 14 amino acids. V gave up 0 bases and J gave up 5 bases, with 9 bases separating them. Germline assignment: CDR1 KGHSH and CDR2 LQKENI. Naivety among CD8 cells was defined by CD45RO negativity and positive CCR7 selection, thereby excluding terminally differentiated effector memory CD45RA+ cells.

The gene calls are TRBV18 and TRBJ2-3, with D maybe TRBD2 (6 bases). The sample consisted of naive CD8+ T cells from PBMCs. The receptor was isolated from a young man in good health. Some clones in this sample may be carry-over from other donors' samples. Here the CDR3 DNA reads TGTGCCAGCTCACCACCGGGAGCGGGAGATACGCAGTATTTT. This encodes CASSPPGAGDTQYF.